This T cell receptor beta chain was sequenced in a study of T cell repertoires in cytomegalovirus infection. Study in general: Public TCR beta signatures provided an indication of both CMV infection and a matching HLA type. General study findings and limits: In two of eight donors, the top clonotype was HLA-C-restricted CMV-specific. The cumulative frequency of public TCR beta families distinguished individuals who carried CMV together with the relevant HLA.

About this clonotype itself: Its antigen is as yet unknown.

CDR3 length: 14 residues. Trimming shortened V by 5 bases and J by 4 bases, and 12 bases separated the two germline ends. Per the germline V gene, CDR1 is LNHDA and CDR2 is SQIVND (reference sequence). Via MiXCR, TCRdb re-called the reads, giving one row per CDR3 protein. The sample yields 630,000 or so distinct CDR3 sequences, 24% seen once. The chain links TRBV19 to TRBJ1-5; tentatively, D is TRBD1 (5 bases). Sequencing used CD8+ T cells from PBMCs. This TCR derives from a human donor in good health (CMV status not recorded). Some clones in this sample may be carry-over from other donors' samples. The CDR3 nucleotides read TGTGCCAGTAGTGGCCTTCAGGGAAATCAGCCCCAGCATTTT. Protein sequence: CASSGLQGNQPQHF.